Listed below are T cell receptor beta chains from one sample, sequenced in a study of blood T cell repertoires in COVID-19. Using immunoSEQ multiplex PCR, the repertoire was profiled, and TCRdb retains in-frame clones only, with some absent. Of roughly 68,000 clones in the sample, 70% to 90% were seen once. Sequenced sample: peripheral blood. The receptors stem from a woman aged 50 to 60 with COVID-19, enrolled during active disease. Both conserved end residues are trimmed from each CDR3. A clone size is listed for some rows: how often the clone was seen (once, few, many), or a class if it is expanded.

cdr3_length j_call clone_size v_call cdr3_aa
14 TRBJ2-2 NA TRBV5-4 ASSLVSGRVTGELF
10 TRBJ2-5 NA TRBV5-1 ASRSGGETQY
10 TRBJ2-5 once TRBV3-1/TRBV3-2 ASSQERGTQY
11 TRBJ2-1 NA TRBV19 ASAGAARDEQF
15 TRBJ2-3 NA TRBV4-2 ASSQALAGGPTDTQY
14 TRBJ2-1 NA TRBV7-6 ASSLVPSGSGNEQF
13 TRBJ2-4 NA TRBV25-1 ASSESWPRSDIQY
13 TRBJ1-2 NA TRBV24-1 ATSDSYRGRGGYT
11 TRBJ1-1 NA TRBV28 ASSGGRGTEAF
12 TRBJ2-3 NA TRBV28 ASRKDRVIHTQY
13 TRBJ1-6 NA TRBV28 ASSPSTGVNSPLH
11 TRBJ2-2 NA TRBV7-3 ASGVVDTGELF
12 TRBJ1-1 NA TRBV24-1 ATSTSQGRIEAF
11 TRBJ2-3 NA TRBV10-3 AGRGLETDTQY
13 TRBJ2-7 NA TRBV2 ASSSQGVRSYEQY
14 TRBJ2-1 NA TRBV6-2/TRBV6-3 ASSYSGRGSYNEQF
14 TRBJ2-2 NA TRBV11-2 ASSRRAGVATGELF
15 TRBJ1-2 NA TRBV28 ASSLPGQGALIYGYT
15 TRBJ2-2 NA TRBV19 ASNTGLAGGRTGELF
12 TRBJ2-7 NA TRBV5-4 ASSLLGGPYEQY
12 TRBJ2-5 NA TRBV7-9 ASSLTSGEETQY
14 TRBJ2-7 NA TRBV28 ASTYIEGISSYEQY
10 TRBJ1-3 NA TRBV28 AISGRGNTIY
15 TRBJ2-5 NA TRBV10-1 ASSPHLDSTPRETQY
13 TRBJ2-3 NA TRBV27 ASSHRAARGDTQY
18 TRBJ2-3 NA TRBV27 ASKRIAGAYPLGGTDTQY
14 TRBJ1-6 NA TRBV5-1 ASSSGPGQGNSPLH
16 TRBJ2-3 NA TRBV18 ASSPYFGQGANTDTQY
15 TRBJ2-7 NA TRBV4-3 ASSQEIDAGGTYEQY
10 TRBJ2-1 NA TRBV4-1 ASSQGRNEQF
11 TRBJ1-5 NA TRBV29-1 SVGQGKTQPQH
12 TRBJ1-5 NA TRBV2 ASEVDRPNQPQH
13 TRBJ1-5 NA TRBV5-4 ASSLGGRLNQPQH
15 TRBJ2-1 NA TRBV19 ASSPPLNPASADEQF
13 TRBJ2-1 NA TRBV9 ASSVVGGGYNEQF
14 TRBJ2-4 NA TRBV25-1 ASSGTGGLAKNIQY
13 TRBJ1-2 NA TRBV5-4 ASSLAGQGVDGYT
13 TRBJ1-2 NA TRBV28 ASSLTVRANYGYT
13 TRBJ2-7 NA TRBV27 ASRATGSSSYEQY
12 TRBJ2-2 NA TRBV5-1 ASSFRDDTGELF
14 TRBJ1-6 NA TRBV11-2 ASSSSTGAGNSPLH
15 TRBJ2-3 NA TRBV11-2 ASSLDLVRDGTDTQY
13 TRBJ2-5 NA TRBV7-2 ASSLGLPSQETQY
18 TRBJ2-3 NA TRBV19 ASSISGPFRLALTTDTQY
16 TRBJ2-2 few TRBV11-2 ASSSPSGRAGLAGELF
14 TRBJ2-1 once TRBV5-1 ASSIDSPGSYNEQF